What follows is one T cell receptor beta chain and its context. The data originate from a study of blood T cell repertoires in COVID-19. Across the study: Both acute and convalescent COVID-19 samples were obtained from the United States, Italy and Spain. From T cells, B-cell-depleted T cells, or PBMCs came the material, which was cDNA or gDNA.

Germline V gene lookup returns CDR1 SGHRS and CDR2 YFSETQ. Trimming left V 2 bases short and J 5 bases short, with 8 bases between. The length of the CDR3 is 12 residues. Original handling: Amplification from reference gene primers served as the basis for estimated nucleated cell counts. Profiled with immunoSEQ multiplex PCR; TCRdb holds only in-frame clones, not every one. D and trimming were read from the DNA, whereas the V and J calls and clone size are those reported in that table. The sample contains about 190,000 clones, 90% of which appear only once. Sequencing was performed on peripheral blood. The receptor comes from a man aged 50 to 60 with acute or convalescent COVID-19. The V call is TRBV5-1, the J call TRBJ2-7; tentative D call: TRBD1 (5 bases). This chain's CDR3 is CASSLAGHEQYF. DNA for the CDR3: TGCGCCAGCAGCTTAGCAGGGCACGAGCAGTACTTC. The full variable domain, completed using reference TRBV5-1 and TRBJ2-7, is KAGVTQTPRYLIKTRGQQVTLSCSPISGHRSVSWYQQTPGQGLQFLFEYFSETQRNKGNFPGRFSGRQFSNSRSEMNVSTLELGDSALYLCASSLAGHEQYFGPGTRLTVT.